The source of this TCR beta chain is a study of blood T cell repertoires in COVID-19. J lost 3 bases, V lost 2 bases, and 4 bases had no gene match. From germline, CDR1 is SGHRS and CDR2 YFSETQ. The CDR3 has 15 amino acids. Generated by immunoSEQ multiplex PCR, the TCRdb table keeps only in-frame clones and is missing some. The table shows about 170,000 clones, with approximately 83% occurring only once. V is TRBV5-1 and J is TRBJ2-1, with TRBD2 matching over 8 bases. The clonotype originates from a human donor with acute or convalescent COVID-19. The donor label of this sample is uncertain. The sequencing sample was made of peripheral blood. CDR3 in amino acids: CASSFSGGLYNEQFF. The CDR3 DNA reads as TGCGCCAGCAGCTTCAGCGGGGGACTCTACAATGAGCAGTTCTTC.